The 18 T cell receptor beta chains given below trace back to one sample, sequenced in a study of cytomegalovirus exposure and HLA in healthy donors. The PCR ran on 60 Vbeta and 13 Jbeta primers. TCRdb's table, derived via immunoSEQ multiplex PCR, lists solely in-frame clones and lacks some. Altogether approximately 98,000 clones are present, 75% to 85% being singletons, with the ten largest covering approximately 9.9%. Sequencing was done on a sample of PBMCs. The receptors originated from a man aged 18-30 years in good health and CMV-seropositive.

This clone has a handful of counts. The V call is TRBV27, the J call TRBJ1-2, with 7 nucleotides matching TRBD1. Germline lookup yields CDR1 MNHEY and CDR2 SMNVEV (reference sequence). The J segment lost 4 bases and the V segment lost 5 bases, leaving 13 bases of the junction unmatched. The CDR3 runs to 16 residues. CDR3 sequence: CASSKIRDRTSYGYTF. The CDR3 bases are TGTGCCAGCAGTAAAATTCGGGACAGAACCTCCTATGGCTACACCTTC.

This clone has only a few counts. DNA of the CDR3: TGTGCCACCAGCCACCTGACTAACTCCTACAATGAGCAGTTCTTC. Residues: CATSHLTNSYNEQFF. V usage is TRBV15 and J usage is TRBJ2-1; D possibly corresponds to TRBD2 (5 bases). CDR1 and CDR2 (germline): LNHNV, YYDKDF (reference sequence). This CDR3 has 15 residues. V gave up 5 bases and J gave up 0 bases, with 11 bases separating them.

The chain employs TRBV5-1 and TRBJ2-5; weak D call: TRBD1 (6 bases). From germline, CDR1 is SGHRS and CDR2 YFSETQ. CDR3 length: 15 residues. V was trimmed by 3 bases and J by 2 bases, leaving 14 bases between them. The CDR3 loop reads CASSSTGTRQETQYF. Here the CDR3 DNA reads TGCGCCAGCAGCTCCACCGGGACACGACAAGAGACCCAGTACTTC.

In the case of this clone: An end of the junction does not agree with germline; a read error may underlie this. CDR3 nucleotides: TGCGCGTCTAGCGGGGTCCCCTACAATGAGCAGTTCTTC. Translation gives CASSGVPYNEQFF. The genes are TRBV6-5 and TRBJ2-1; 9 bases fit TRBD2. The V gene's germline CDR1 is MNHEY and CDR2 SVGAGI. The CDR3 runs 13 residues.

This clone has only a few counts. This sequence joins TRBV19 and TRBJ1-5, with 7 bases fitting TRBD1. The CDR3 loop spans 15 amino acids. The ends lost 6 bases at V and 2 bases at J; junction bases unmatched: 7. Germline lookup yields CDR1 LNHDA and CDR2 SQIVND (reference sequence). The CDR3 loop reads CASRNDRAGNQPQHF. CDR3 nucleotides: TGTGCCAGTAGGAACGACAGGGCGGGCAATCAGCCCCAGCATTTT.

The J gene is TRBJ2-3, the V gene TRBV4-1, with D possibly matching TRBD1 (6 bases). V lost 2 bases, J lost 2 bases, and 14 bases lay in between. The germline V gene has CDR1 MGHRA and CDR2 YSYEKL. CDR3 length: 16 amino acids. The CDR3 region is CASSQRGGQSTDTQYF. The CDR3, as DNA: TGCGCCAGCAGCCAACGAGGCGGACAGTCCACAGATACGCAGTATTTT.

The chain recombines TRBV5-1 with TRBJ2-1; a possible D gene is TRBD2 (5 bases). The V end lost 4 bases, the J end lost 9 bases, and 20 bases lay between the germline ends. The CDR3 length is 15 residues. CDR1 and CDR2 from the germline V gene are SGHRS and YFSETQ. The CDR3 DNA reads TGCGCCAGCAGCCCCCTGTCCCTCGGAGGTACTGAGCAGTTCTTC. This translates into CASSPLSLGGTEQFF.

CDR3 in amino acids: CSAARLLTDTQYF. The CDR3 nucleotides are TGCAGCGCAGCGCGGCTCCTCACAGATACGCAGTATTTT. V gene TRBV29-1 combines with J gene TRBJ2-3, with D unresolved. This CDR3 region has 13 residues. Germline lookup yields CDR1 SQVTM and CDR2 ANQGSEA. Trimming took off 7 bases at V and 2 bases at J, with 13 bases between the two ends.

The chain has TRBV28 and TRBJ1-2, with 7 nucleotides matching TRBD1. CDR1 is MDHEN and CDR2 is SYDVKM in the germline V gene. The CDR3 contains 14 residues. V gave up 5 bases and J gave up 5 bases; unmatched junction bases: 8. CDR3 sequence reads: CASSRQGLRYGYTF. CDR3 bases: TGTGCCAGCAGTCGACAGGGCTTACGTTATGGCTACACCTTC.

This clone was seen only once. The chain recombines TRBV7-2 with TRBJ1-5; 12 bases are shared with TRBD1. Per the germline V gene, CDR1 is SGHTA and CDR2 is FQGNSA. V lost 3 bases, J lost 4 bases, and 7 bases stayed unmatched. The CDR3 is 17 residues long. Here the CDR3 reads CASSLGGTGGLNQPQHF. In DNA, the CDR3 is TGTGCCAGCAGCTTGGGGGGGACAGGGGGCTTGAATCAGCCCCAGCATTTT.

J is TRBJ2-5 and V is TRBV10-3; 8 bases line up with TRBD1. This CDR3 is 16 amino acids long. Germline assignment: CDR1 ENHRY and CDR2 SYGVKD. V lost 11 bases and J lost 4; bases outside the gene matches: 18. The CDR3 spells CASRGLGGTQAETQYF. The CDR3 coding sequence is TGTGCCTCCAGGGGGCTTGGCGGGACGCAGGCAGAGACCCAGTACTTC.

The chain joins TRBV18 to TRBJ1-1, with D unresolved. The CDR3 contains 14 residues. Trimming stripped 6 bases from V and 0 bases from J, with 11 bases between. In germline, CDR1 is KGHSH, CDR2 LQKENI. In DNA form, the CDR3 reads TGTGCCAGCTCTCGATACCGGGTGAACACTGAAGCTTTCTTT. The encoded protein is CASSRYRVNTEAFF.

The rearrangement uses TRBV9 and TRBJ1-5; 7 nucleotides match TRBD1. Looked up from germline, CDR1 is SGDLS and CDR2 is YYNGEE. The trim removed 0 bases at V and 3 bases at J, leaving 3 bases unmatched. CDR3 length equals 15 residues. The CDR3 DNA sequence: TGTGCCAGCAGCGTAGATGGGACAGACAATCAGCCCCAGCATTTT. It translates to CASSVDGTDNQPQHF.

The chain combines TRBV19 with TRBJ2-7, with D possibly TRBD1 on 5 matching bases. Trimming removed 5 bases from V and 2 bases from J, with 19 bases in between. Germline CDR1 and CDR2: LNHDA and SQIVND (reference sequence). There are 16 residues in the CDR3. The CDR3 nucleotides read TGTGCCAGTAGTCGGACACGGATACTGTACGCCTACGAGCAGTACTTC. Its translation is CASSRTRILYAYEQYF.

The rearrangement joins TRBV11-3 to TRBJ1-2; maybe TRBD1 (5 bases). The CDR3 length is 13 residues. Germline V gives CDR1 SGHNT, CDR2 YENEEA. The V and J ends lost 8 bases and 0 bases respectively, with 10 bases between them. This CDR3 is CASVGATNYGYTF. The CDR3 bases are TGTGCCAGCGTTGGGGCTACTAACTATGGCTACACCTTC.

The chain uses TRBV2 and TRBJ1-2; a weak D match, TRBD1 (6 bases). CDR3 size: 14 residues. Germline loops: CDR1 SNHLY, CDR2 FYNNEI. The V end was cut by 4 bases, the J end by 4 bases, with 13 bases between. The CDR3, as DNA: TGTGCCAGCAGTGCGTTCGGGACAACCTATGGCTACACCTTC. As protein: CASSAFGTTYGYTF.

The V gene is TRBV6-5, the J gene TRBJ1-6; D uncertain. The CDR3 loop spans 15 amino acids. The germline V and J ends were trimmed by 1 base and 9 bases, with 13 bases remaining between them. Germline V gene lookup returns CDR1 MNHEY and CDR2 SVGAGI. The CDR3 loop is CASSYYGPEGSPLHF. In DNA, the CDR3 is TGTGCCAGCAGTTACTACGGGCCGGAGGGTTCACCCCTCCACTTT.

This clone was picked up one time. The chain employs TRBV4-2 and TRBJ2-7; TRBD2 agrees at 7 bases. After removal of 0 bases from V and 1 base from J, the junction contained 6 bases not matched to a gene. The CDR3 length is 16 residues. Looked up from germline, CDR1 is LGHNA and CDR2 is YNFKEQ. CDR3: CASSQEITSESYEQYF. The DNA of the CDR3 is TGTGCCAGCAGCCAAGAAATAACTAGCGAATCCTACGAGCAGTACTTC.